Described below is a single T cell receptor beta chain sequence and its context. A much more abundant neighbour one base away suggests this may be a read error. The library targeted TCRbeta and was prepared with unique molecular identifiers. TCRdb reprocessed the PCR reads via MiXCR and lists one record per CDR3 protein. The table records approximately 400,000 distinct CDR3 sequences, roughly 11% of them present only once. The CDR3 has 17 residues. Germline V gene sequence: CDR1 DFQATT, CDR2 SNEGSKA (reference sequence). Unmatched junction bases numbered 5, after V lost 0 bases and J lost 0 bases. The data belong to a study of T-cell reconstitution after alpha-beta-depleted transplantation in children.

The clonotype was recovered from a human donor who donated a stem cell graft to a child with acute myeloid leukemia. The V call is TRBV20-1, the J call TRBJ2-5, with 12 bases that match TRBD2. This specimen was PBMCs from the stem cell graft donor, taken from the stem cell graft. CDR3 nucleotides: TGCAGTGCTAGAGACTGGCTAGCGGGGGGGTACCAAGAGACCCAGTACTTC. This translates into CSARDWLAGGYQETQYF.